Shown below are 14 T cell receptor beta chains from a single sample sequenced in a study of identifying expanded T cells in peripheral blood. Clones were read by immunoSEQ multiplex PCR, and TCRdb kept only the in-frame ones, dropping some. The sample lists about 85,000 clones, around 91% occurring once. Material: blood. The receptors here all came from a person between 18 and 75 years old in good health.

The chain has TRBV6-5 and TRBJ2-5; 7 bases line up with TRBD1. The V and J ends lost 4 bases and 2 bases, in that order; junction bases with no gene match: 4. The CDR3 is 14 amino acids. CDR1 MNHEY and CDR2 SVGAGI come from the germline V gene. The DNA of the CDR3 is TGTGCCAGCAGTTTAACAGGGGCGCAAGAGACCCAGTACTTC. The encoded protein is CASSLTGAQETQYF.

V and J are TRBV4-1 and TRBJ2-4; D possibly matches TRBD1 or TRBD2 (5 bases each). The CDR3 loop spans 15 amino acids. CDR1 and CDR2 (germline): MGHRA, YSYEKL. With 2 bases removed from V and 4 bases from J, the gap between germline ends came to 12 bases. CDR3 DNA: TGCGCCAGCAGCCAAATCGGGACCCCAAAAAACATTCAGTACTTC. It codes for CASSQIGTPKNIQYF.

This clone is a singleton in its sample. The rearrangement joins TRBV19 to TRBJ2-7, with D unresolved. Trimming cost V 3 bases and J 4 bases, with 16 bases left between them. Germline loops: CDR1 LNHDA, CDR2 SQIVND (reference sequence). This CDR3 is built from 15 residues. The CDR3 is CASSMGTFIGYEQYF. The DNA for the CDR3 is TGTGCCAGTAGTATGGGAACCTTCATTGGTTACGAGCAGTACTTC.

The gene calls are TRBV11-2 and TRBJ2-7; no definite D call. Looked up from germline, CDR1 is SGHAT and CDR2 is FQNNGV. There are 14 residues in the CDR3. Trimming left V 0 bases short and J 6 bases short, with 12 bases between. The CDR3 sequence: CASSLDLGKGEQYF. DNA of the CDR3: TGTGCCAGCAGCTTAGATCTGGGGAAGGGCGAGCAGTACTTC.

This chain joins TRBV4-1 and TRBJ2-2, with D possibly TRBD2 on 6 matching bases. This CDR3 has 16 amino acids. The V gene's germline CDR1 is MGHRA and CDR2 YSYEKL. V lost 1 base and J lost 1, with 10 bases in between. CDR3 amino acids: CASSQGAGKNTGELFF. Here the CDR3 DNA reads TGCGCCAGCAGCCAAGGGGCGGGAAAGAACACCGGGGAGCTGTTTTTT.

The V gene is TRBV28, the J gene TRBJ1-6; maybe TRBD1 (6 bases). Germline assignment: CDR1 MDHEN and CDR2 SYDVKM. The CDR3 is made up of 15 amino acids. Deletions cut 4 bases from V and 6 bases from J, with 13 bases between. CDR3 residues: CASSSRTEINSPLHF. The CDR3 DNA follows: TGTGCCAGCAGTTCCCGGACAGAGATTAATTCACCCCTCCACTTT.

The chain employs TRBV5-4 and TRBJ2-3, with a possible D match to TRBD2 (5 bases). V lost 0 bases and J 2 bases, leaving 10 bases between the germline ends. This CDR3 contains 15 residues. Germline CDR1 reads SGHNT; CDR2 reads YYREEE (reference sequence). DNA for the CDR3: TGTGCCAGCAGCTTGGTTGGACTGGACACAGATACGCAGTATTTT. Amino acids: CASSLVGLDTDTQYF.

The chain joins TRBV28 to TRBJ2-3; maybe TRBD1 (6 bases). V lost 8 bases and J 2 bases, leaving 14 bases between the germline ends. CDR3 length: 14 amino acids. Per germline, CDR1 MDHEN and CDR2 SYDVKM. In DNA, the CDR3 is TGTGCCAGCCGCTCACAGGGAAACACAGATACGCAGTATTTT. This sequence encodes CASRSQGNTDTQYF.

This clone was seen just once. This sequence joins TRBV28 and TRBJ1-5; no clear D gene. There are 12 residues in the CDR3. Between the trimmed V and J ends, which lost 7 bases and 4 bases, there was a span of 8 bases. The germline V gene has CDR1 MDHEN and CDR2 SYDVKM. The CDR3 sequence: CASNSRNQPQHF. In DNA, the CDR3 is TGTGCCAGCAACAGCCGAAATCAGCCCCAGCATTTT. The full variable domain, rest sourced from reference TRBV28 and TRBJ1-5, is DVKVTQSSRYLVKRTGEKVFLECVQDMDHENMFWYRQDPGLGLRLIYFSYDVKMKEKGDIPEGYSVSREKKERFSLILESASTNQTSMYLCASNSRNQPQHFGDGTRLSIL.

The chain has TRBV5-7 and TRBJ2-4; no firm D call. TRBV5-7 is sorted into the ORF group, with uncertain function. CDR3 length: 16 amino acids. The V end lost 4 bases, the J end lost 0 bases, and 14 bases lay between the germline ends. The CDR3 nucleotides are TGTGCCAGCAGCGTTCCGGGCCGGGTAGCCAAAAACATTCAGTACTTC. Translated, it gives CASSVPGRVAKNIQYF.

The rearrangement links TRBV5-1 to TRBJ2-3; D not certain. V gave up 0 bases and J gave up 0 bases, with 11 bases separating them. Germline V gives CDR1 SGHRS, CDR2 YFSETQ. This CDR3 spans 16 amino acids. CDR3 loop: CASSLEGASSTDTQYF. CDR3 bases: TGCGCCAGCAGCTTGGAAGGAGCCTCTAGCACAGATACGCAGTATTTT.

The V and J genes are TRBV6-1 and TRBJ2-2; tentatively, D is TRBD2 (6 bases). Trimming took 6 bases from V and 2 from J, leaving 13 bases between them. Germline V gene lookup returns CDR1 MNHNS and CDR2 SASEGT. CDR3 length: 15 residues. CDR3 protein: CASREAGRNTGELFF. CDR3 in DNA: TGTGCCAGCAGAGAGGCGGGGAGAAACACCGGGGAGCTGTTTTTT.

This chain joins TRBV27 and TRBJ1-5, with 8 bases lining up with TRBD1. V lost 6 bases and J lost 5; bases outside the gene matches: 0. The CDR3 covers 12 residues. In germline, CDR1 is MNHEY, CDR2 SMNVEV (reference sequence). CDR3 region: CASRTGDQPQHF. Here the CDR3 DNA reads TGTGCCAGCAGGACAGGGGATCAGCCCCAGCATTTT.

The chain links TRBV7-2 to TRBJ1-5, with D maybe TRBD1 (6 bases). The CDR3 consists of 14 residues. CDR1 is SGHTA and CDR2 is FQGNSA in the germline V gene. V was pared by 5 bases and J by 3 bases, with 11 bases between. CDR3 loop: CASSLWTVNQPQHF. CDR3 nucleotides: TGTGCCAGCAGCCTCTGGACAGTCAATCAGCCCCAGCATTTT.